Presented here are 3 T cell receptor beta chains from one specimen sequenced in a study of shared clonotypes between healthy human individuals. The repertoire was sequenced with immunoSEQ multiplex PCR; TCRdb's copy has only in-frame clones and lacks some. The table records about 2 million clones, around 95% of them present only once. The source material was naive CD4+ T cells sorted from blood. Subset defined: CD45RA+ positively selected. These receptor sequences come from a man between 18 and 29 years old in good health.

This chain joins TRBV28 and TRBJ1-5; TRBD1 might be the D (6 bases). Germline loops: CDR1 MDHEN, CDR2 SYDVKM. V was clipped by 3 bases and J by 4 bases, with 16 bases between them. The CDR3 has 16 residues. The DNA of the CDR3 is TGTGCCAGCAGTTTTTCGCGGACAGCGAAAAATCAGCCCCAGCATTTT. This codes for CASSFSRTAKNQPQHF.

The V gene is TRBV6-6, the J gene TRBJ2-7; 10 bases fit TRBD1. Germline lookup yields CDR1 MNHNY and CDR2 SVGAGI (reference sequence). The CDR3 extends over 14 amino acids. The V and J ends lost 6 bases and 4 bases, in that order; junction bases with no gene match: 6. The DNA of the CDR3 is TGTGCCAGCAGCATAGACAGGGGGCGGTACGAGCAGTACTTC. This sequence encodes CASSIDRGRYEQYF.

The genes are TRBV9 and TRBJ2-3; D is uncertain. Per the germline V gene, CDR1 is SGDLS and CDR2 is YYNGEE. Trimming shortened V by 2 bases and J by 3 bases, and 16 bases separated the two germline ends. This CDR3 comprises 16 residues. The CDR3 is CASSVGFVHGTDTQYF. Here the CDR3 DNA reads TGTGCCAGCAGCGTCGGGTTCGTTCACGGGACAGATACGCAGTATTTT.